This T cell receptor (beta chain) was retrieved from a study of cytomegalovirus exposure and HLA in healthy donors. Study at large: Genetic ancestry analysis placed about 84% of the 398 donors that were genotyped in the Caucasian-associated cluster. Study-wide results and caveats: A missense variant in DCLRE1C was later tied to TCR beta V- and J-gene trimming. Fewer N-insertions than the roughly 700-donor mean were reportedly shown by an Asian-associated ancestry cluster in a later analysis. Researchers catalogued over 150 TCR beta chains as cytomegalovirus-associated.

Researchers ran the PCR with 60 Vbeta and 13 Jbeta primers. Data came from immunoSEQ multiplex PCR; TCRdb stores just in-frame clones and leaves some out. The sample carries some 200,000 clones, 81% recorded once. V was clipped by 4 bases and J by 7 bases; unmatched bases: 11. From germline, CDR1 is SGHRS and CDR2 YFSETQ. This CDR3 has 15 amino acids. Comment on this clone: The antigen remains undetermined.

This TCR came from a woman aged 25 to 39 in good health and CMV-seronegative. The specimen sequenced was PBMCs. The chain carries TRBV5-1 and TRBJ2-1; the match to TRBD2 covers 7 bases. In DNA form, the CDR3 reads TGCGCCAGCAGCCCGCGGGGGACCGGGGCAAATGAGCAGTTCTTC. Encoded protein: CASSPRGTGANEQFF.